These T cell receptor beta chains were read from a single sample in a study of cytomegalovirus exposure and HLA in healthy donors. Repertoires were generated with immunoSEQ multiplex PCR, while TCRdb's copy carries only in-frame clones and drops some. In the table there are 100,000 or so clones, roughly 80% of which are singletons. Sequencing was performed on PBMCs. The receptors were gathered from a man aged 35 to 55 in good health and CMV-seronegative. Each CDR3 is given with its conserved first and last residue. The D gene is left open where the match is weak. Size values are once, few and many counts, or a class for expanded clones, and some rows have none.

>-|TRBV7-8|-|TRBJ2-5
CASSLVRQTIETQYF
TGTGCCAGCAGCTTAGTAAGACAAACGATAGAGACCCAGTACTTC
>-|TRBV27|TRBD2|TRBJ2-2
CASSFRTSGGAGELFF
TGTGCCAGCAGTTTCCGGACTAGCGGGGGGGCCGGGGAGCTGTTTTTT
>-|TRBV5-3|TRBD2|TRBJ2-1
CARSTARLAGGQFF
TGTGCCAGAAGCACAGCCCGACTAGCGGGGGGGCAGTTCTTC
>-|TRBV6-1|-|TRBJ1-4
CASRGGGWSELFF
TGTGCCAGCAGAGGGGGGGGATGGAGTGAACTGTTTTTT
>once|TRBV7-8|-|TRBJ1-1
CASSPGGNTEAFF
TGTGCCAGCAGCCCGGGTGGGAACACTGAAGCTTTCTTT
>-|TRBV27|TRBD1|TRBJ2-5
CASSPTGGQETQYF
TGTGCCAGCAGCCCGACAGGGGGCCAAGAGACCCAGTACTTC
>-|TRBV27|-|TRBJ1-4
CASSLQGREKLFF
TGTGCCAGCAGTTTACAGGGTCGAGAAAAACTGTTTTTT
>-|TRBV6-5|TRBD1|TRBJ1-2
CASSYSNTGQGFGYTF
TGTGCCAGCAGTTACTCGAATACGGGACAGGGGTTTGGCTACACCTTC
>-|TRBV11-2|TRBD2|TRBJ2-1
CASSSRLAGNNEQFF
TGTGCCAGCAGCAGTCGACTAGCGGGGAACAATGAGCAGTTCTTC
>few|TRBV19|TRBD1|TRBJ1-6
CASSRNTGGAKNSPLHF
TGTGCCAGTAGTCGGAACACAGGGGGCGCGAAGAATTCCCCCCTCCACTTT
>-|TRBV20-1|-|TRBJ1-4
CSAPYGGLENF
TGCAGTGCTCCCTATGGGGGCCTCGAAAACTTT
>-|TRBV27|TRBD1|TRBJ2-1
CASSGSGRGHYNEQFF
TGTGCCAGCAGTGGCTCGGGCAGGGGGCATTACAATGAGCAGTTCTTC
>-|TRBV5-4|TRBD1|TRBJ2-5
CASSRTGGGILQETQYF
TGTGCCAGCAGCCGGACAGGGGGCGGTATCCTTCAAGAGACCCAGTACTTC
>-|TRBV19|-|TRBJ1-5
CASSGRYYSNQPQHF
TGTGCCAGTAGTGGCCGATACTATAGCAATCAGCCCCAGCATTTT
>-|TRBV7-9|TRBD1|TRBJ1-2
CASSRTGGGYTF
TGTGCCAGCAGCAGGACAGGGGGAGGCTACACCTTC
>-|TRBV28|-|TRBJ1-2
CASSSGINYGYTF
TGTGCCAGCAGTTCAGGGATTAACTATGGCTACACCTTC
>-|TRBV21-1|-|TRBJ1-5
CASSQGMTPLWQPQHF
TGTGCCAGCAGTCAAGGCATGACACCCTTGTGGCAGCCCCAGCATTTT
>-|TRBV25-1|-|TRBJ1-2
CASSPGVYGYTF
TGTGCCAGCAGCCCAGGGGTCTATGGCTACACCTTC
>few|TRBV7-9|-|TRBJ1-6
CASKGPRDSSYNSPLHF
TGTGCCAGCAAGGGCCCCCGAGACAGCTCCTATAATTCACCCCTCCACTTT
>few|TRBV19|-|TRBJ2-3
CASRQSTDTQYF
TGTGCCAGTAGGCAGAGCACAGATACGCAGTATTTT
>-|TRBV5-4|TRBD2|TRBJ2-5
CASSLRLAEQETQYF
TGTGCCAGCAGCTTAAGACTAGCGGAGCAAGAGACCCAGTACTTC
>-|TRBV7-3|-|TRBJ2-2
CASSLDGGGELFF
TGTGCCAGCAGCTTAGATGGCGGCGGGGAGCTGTTTTTT
>-|TRBV10-3|-|TRBJ2-7
CAISTGSSYEQYF
TGTGCCATCAGTACAGGGAGCTCCTACGAGCAGTACTTC
>few|TRBV27|-|TRBJ1-1
CASSLGNGGKAFF
TGTGCCAGCAGTTTGGGGAATGGCGGGAAAGCTTTCTTT
>-|TRBV5-6|TRBD1|TRBJ2-5
CASSLTGGKETQYF
TGTGCCAGCAGCCTGACAGGGGGCAAGGAGACCCAGTACTTC
>few|TRBV19|TRBD2|TRBJ2-3
CASGLAGTDTQYF
TGTGCCAGCGGACTAGCGGGCACAGATACGCAGTATTTT
>-|TRBV2|-|TRBJ1-6
CASSRTDSYNSPLHF
TGTGCCAGCAGCCGGACTGACTCCTATAATTCACCCCTCCACTTT
>-|TRBV27|TRBD2|TRBJ2-3
CASSLQLAGGRDTQYF
TGTGCCAGCAGTTTACAGCTAGCGGGGGGCAGGGATACGCAGTATTTT
>-|TRBV2|-|TRBJ2-5
CASSGGGGWETQYF
TGTGCCAGCAGTGGGGGTGGAGGGTGGGAGACCCAGTACTTC
>-|TRBV5-1|TRBD1|TRBJ1-2
CASSITPGGGYGYTF
TGCGCCAGCAGCATCACACCAGGGGGCGGCTATGGCTACACCTTC
>-|TRBV5-1|TRBD1|TRBJ2-7
CASSTAGTGYYEQYF
TGCGCCAGCAGCACGGCCGGGACAGGGTACTACGAGCAGTACTTC
>-|TRBV11-1|-|TRBJ1-2
CASSLQGPNYGYTF
TGTGCCAGCAGCCTCCAGGGCCCTAACTATGGCTACACCTTC
>-|TRBV11-2|TRBD1|TRBJ1-6
CASSVRQGDSPLHF
TGTGCCAGCAGCGTTAGACAGGGAGATTCACCCCTCCACTTT
>-|TRBV7-9|-|TRBJ2-2
CASKGDSNTGELFF
TGTGCCAGCAAGGGGGATTCGAACACCGGGGAGCTGTTTTTT
>-|TRBV28|-|TRBJ1-2
CATGRWEGYTF
TGTGCCACCGGTCGTTGGGAGGGCTACACCTTC
>few|TRBV5-1|TRBD1|TRBJ1-1
CASSTRQGNTEAFF
TGCGCCAGCAGCACAAGACAGGGGAACACTGAAGCTTTCTTT
>-|TRBV29-1|TRBD1|TRBJ1-4
CSVEFSGTGEKLFF
TGCAGCGTTGAATTTTCAGGGACAGGGGAAAAACTGTTTTTT
>-|TRBV7-2|TRBD1|TRBJ2-5
CASSRDSQETQYF
TGTGCCAGCAGCCGGGACAGCCAAGAGACCCAGTACTTC